These T cell receptor beta chains were read from a single sample in a study of a mutant IDH1 vaccine in newly diagnosed glioma. Their specific antigens are unknown. The data were produced by immunoSEQ multiplex PCR, yet TCRdb's version contains in-frame clones alone and is incomplete. The data hold over 50,000 clones, with approximately 90% observed a single time. This material consisted of PBMCs, taken from a glioma patient whose treatment included an IDH1 peptide vaccine. Source of these receptors: a woman in her thirties or forties with glioma. CDR3s include the opening cysteine and the closing phenylalanine or tryptophan. Fields, in order: V gene, J gene, CDR3 protein.

TRBV6-4	TRBJ2-3	CASSEMASGGTDTQYF
TRBV7-2	TRBJ2-2	CASSFGLVNGIGELFF
TRBV6-1	TRBJ2-2	CASSEGTGELFF
TRBV6-1	TRBJ1-2	CASSEAPGGGYGYTF
TRBV29-1	TRBJ2-3	CSVPGQGAIDTQYF
TRBV5-7	TRBJ2-7	CASSFKTQYF
TRBV5-6	TRBJ1-1	CASSLIGIYTEAFF
TRBV18	TRBJ2-3	CASSLGLAGPDTQYF
TRBV5-1	TRBJ1-4	CASSGSVIGSGEKLFF
TRBV5-4	TRBJ2-4	CASSSVAGGLAKNIQYF
TRBV15	TRBJ2-2	CATSSGWDSFPGELFF
TRBV6-5	TRBJ2-7	CASSYRALADYEQYF
TRBV2	TRBJ2-3	CASSASGFLTDTQYF
TRBV7-9	TRBJ1-3	CASSLAMSGNTIYF
TRBV7-9	TRBJ2-3	CASDPGQVANGRLDTQYF
TRBV2	TRBJ1-3	CASSERGGSGNTIYF
TRBV18	TRBJ2-2	CASSGGGYLTGELFF
TRBV29-1	TRBJ2-3	CSVAADRETDTQYF
TRBV10-1	TRBJ1-1	CASSEARDDTEAFF
TRBV19	TRBJ2-7	CASSMGQGHWGGEQYF
TRBV5-1	TRBJ1-2	CASSRTGEFGYTF
TRBV4-2	TRBJ1-1	CASSPRGREDTEAFF
TRBV5-4	TRBJ1-6	CASSLGGSPLHF
TRBV7-7	TRBJ1-5	CASSLDKSNQPQHF
TRBV4-1	TRBJ2-7	CASSQDIITSYEQYF
TRBV5-1	TRBJ2-6	CASSAGPNSGANVLTF
TRBV5-1	TRBJ2-3	CASSLPLAGSGDTQYF
TRBV2	TRBJ2-2	CASSVARQVGELFF
TRBV14	TRBJ1-2	CASSQDGGDKLF
TRBV28	TRBJ1-4	CASSPGQENEKLFF
TRBV2	TRBJ2-5	CASSDREGQETQYF
TRBV6-5	TRBJ1-5	CASSPHVRTGQPQHF
TRBV19	TRBJ1-6	CASRRGPDSPLHF
TRBV6-5	TRBJ2-1	CASSPDRGVSNEQFF
TRBV7-2	TRBJ2-5	CASSPGRAQETQYF
TRBV6-1	TRBJ2-2	CASNTWGELFF
TRBV4-1	TRBJ2-5	CASKHVGGAQETQYF
TRBV20-1	TRBJ1-2	CSVRSPAGYTF
TRBV7-2	TRBJ1-1	CASSFGNTEAFF
TRBV18	TRBJ2-7	CASSPPRGGPYEQYF
TRBV18	TRBJ2-5	CASSPRFEGTQYF
TRBV5-5	TRBJ2-7	CASSLGDTSYEQYF
TRBV7-7	TRBJ2-1	CASSLADTYEQFF
TRBV5-1	TRBJ1-2	CASSDRDLYGYTF
TRBV4-2	TRBJ2-1	CASSQHKASSYNEQFF
TRBV5-1	TRBJ2-3	CASSLAGGGSTDTQYF
TRBV6-5	TRBJ1-2	CASSYVQGSGGYTF
TRBV4-1	TRBJ1-2	CASSQPPGGSYGYTF
TRBV5-5	TRBJ1-6	CASSLDGGRNSPLHF
TRBV7-8	TRBJ1-1	CASSLAAGNTEAFF
TRBV6-5	TRBJ1-4	CASSWGSNEKLFF
TRBV6-1	TRBJ1-5	CASSEFLARGGSNQPQHF
TRBV10-3	TRBJ1-6	CATRGQLNSPLHF
TRBV6-6	-	CASSSNTGGEQYF
TRBV4-2	TRBJ2-7	CASSQGLTGGYEQYF